This TCR beta chain was captured in a study of blood T cells in healthy people across ages. CDR1 DFQATT and CDR2 SNEGSKA come from the germline V gene (reference sequence). The CDR3 is 14 amino acids. V lost 5 bases and J 0 bases, leaving 11 bases between the germline ends. A second about 7 to 12 cycle PCR used barcoded and J-beta primers. MiXCR, run by TCRdb on the 5' RACE reads, gives a single entry per CDR3 protein. Here the sample spans more than 1,000,000 distinct CDR3 sequences, 20% to 25% being singletons. These same data were also listed under a study on T cells of mothers and their children.

The chain combines TRBV20-1 with TRBJ2-1; possible D gene TRBD1, 6 bases. The receptor comes from a girl aged 2-10 years in good health. Material for sequencing was blood. CDR3 DNA: TGCAGTGCTCCCGACAGGAGCTCCTACAATGAGCAGTTCTTC. It specifies CSAPDRSSYNEQFF.